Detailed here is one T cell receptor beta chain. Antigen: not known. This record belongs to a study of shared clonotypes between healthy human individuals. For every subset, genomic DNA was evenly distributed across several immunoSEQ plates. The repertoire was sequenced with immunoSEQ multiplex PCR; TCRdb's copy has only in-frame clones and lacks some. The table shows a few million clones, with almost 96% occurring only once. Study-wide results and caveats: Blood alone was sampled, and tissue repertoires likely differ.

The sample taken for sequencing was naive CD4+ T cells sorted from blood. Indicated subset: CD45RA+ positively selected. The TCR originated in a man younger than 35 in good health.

The DNA for the CDR3 is TGTGCCAGCAGCTTGAGGACGGTGACCTACAATGAGCAGTTCTTC. Translated, it gives CASSLRTVTYNEQFF. The chain has TRBV9 and TRBJ2-1; no clear D. The V end lost 4 bases, the J end lost 2 bases, and 13 bases lay between the germline ends. Germline V gene data show CDR1 as SGDLS and CDR2 as YYNGEE. The CDR3 runs 15 residues. The whole variable domain, remainder taken from reference TRBV9 and TRBJ2-1, is DSGVTQTPKHLITATGQRVTLRCSPRSGDLSVYWYQQSLDQGLQFLIQYYNGEERAKGNILERFSAQQFPDLHSELNLSSLELGDSALYFCASSLRTVTYNEQFFGPGTRLTVL.